The rows below give T cell receptor beta chains drawn from one sample of a study of T-cell memory formation after mild COVID-19. TCRdb re-called the 5' RACE reads through MiXCR, storing one row per CDR3 protein. The table records 450,000 to 650,000 distinct CDR3 sequences, about 20% of them present only once. Sequences were obtained from PBMCs or a T cell subset sorted from them (not recorded which). These TCRs come from an adult woman who had mild COVID-19 (a few samples of this study predate the infection). Cell type and time point are not known. The CDR3 runs from the conserved cysteine through the conserved F or W. Fields, in order: D gene, J gene, clone size, V gene, CDR3 protein, CDR3 DNA. A D gene is named only where the DNA matches it firmly. A row's size may be missing; if present it is once, few, many or a size class.

>TRBD1|TRBJ1-5|few|TRBV19
CASSIVPDRSNQPQHF
TGTGCCAGTAGTATCGTCCCGGACAGGAGCAATCAGCCCCAGCATTTT
>NA|TRBJ2-1|few|TRBV10-3
CAISESGLVGQQFF
TGTGCCATCAGTGAGTCTGGCCTAGTAGGGCAGCAGTTCTTC
>NA|TRBJ2-7|NA|TRBV19
CASIGVGAGVDEQYF
TGTGCCAGTATTGGAGTGGGAGCAGGGGTCGACGAGCAGTACTTC
>NA|TRBJ2-5|NA|TRBV9
CASSVGGLGRQETQYF
TGTGCCAGCAGCGTAGGTGGGTTGGGGCGCCAAGAGACCCAGTACTTC
>NA|TRBJ2-2|NA|TRBV2
CASLRDTNTGELFF
TGTGCCAGCCTCCGGGACACGAACACCGGGGAGCTGTTTTTT
>NA|TRBJ2-2|few|TRBV12-3/TRBV12-4
CASRGFAGELFF
TGTGCCAGCAGGGGGTTCGCCGGGGAGCTGTTTTTT
>TRBD1|TRBJ1-1|once|TRBV11-1
CASREGQRLNTEAFF
TGTGCCAGCAGGGAGGGACAGCGACTGAACACTGAAGCTTTCTTT
>NA|TRBJ2-7|NA|TRBV5-1
CASSLSTVFSYEQYF
TGCGCCAGCAGCTTATCGACAGTTTTCTCCTACGAGCAGTACTTC
>NA|TRBJ2-5|few|TRBV24-1
CATSVGDFQETQYF
TGTGCCACCAGTGTTGGGGATTTCCAAGAGACCCAGTACTTC
>NA|TRBJ1-1|few|TRBV15
CATSRRGEGMNTEAFF
TGTGCCACCAGCAGGCGGGGGGAGGGAATGAACACTGAAGCTTTCTTT
>NA|TRBJ2-7|few|TRBV4-1
CASSQDRLARGSYEQYF
TGCGCCAGCAGCCAAGATAGATTGGCCAGGGGATCCTACGAGCAGTACTTC
>NA|TRBJ1-2|NA|TRBV5-5
CASSYGTGTRAYTF
TGTGCCAGCAGTTATGGTACAGGGACTCGAGCCTACACCTTC
>NA|TRBJ2-4|NA|TRBV29-1
CSVRQGGNIQYF
TGCAGCGTACGACAGGGAGGGAACATTCAGTACTTC
>TRBD1|TRBJ1-2|NA|TRBV12-3/TRBV12-4
CASSLAGTGGDGYTF
TGTGCCAGCAGTTTAGCTGGGACAGGGGGCGATGGCTACACCTTC
>TRBD2|TRBJ2-3|few|TRBV11-2
CASSFRGGAITDTQYF
TGTGCCAGCAGCTTCCGCGGGGGGGCCATAACAGATACGCAGTATTTT
>TRBD1|TRBJ1-1|NA|TRBV12-3/TRBV12-4
CASSFPGGYTEAFF
TGTGCCAGCAGTTTTCCAGGGGGTTACACTGAAGCTTTCTTT
>TRBD1|TRBJ1-5|few|TRBV6-5
CASSYGGQALFYSNQPQHF
TGTGCCAGCAGTTACGGGGGACAGGCCTTGTTTTATAGCAATCAGCCCCAGCATTTT
>NA|TRBJ1-5|few|TRBV15
CATSRGRGDQPQHF
TGTGCCACCAGCCGGGGGCGAGGAGATCAGCCCCAGCATTTT
>NA|TRBJ1-2|NA|TRBV5-1
CASSEGTGENYGYTF
TGCGCCAGCAGCGAGGGGACGGGGGAGAACTATGGCTACACCTTC
>NA|TRBJ2-1|few|TRBV5-1
CASSLDERAYYNEQFF
TGCGCCAGCAGCTTGGACGAGCGGGCATACTACAATGAGCAGTTCTTC
>TRBD1|TRBJ1-5|NA|TRBV6-1
CASSSPWGQGGDQPQHF
TGTGCCAGCAGTTCGCCCTGGGGACAGGGTGGTGATCAGCCCCAGCATTTT
>TRBD1|TRBJ2-7|NA|TRBV5-1
CASSPGQGSFHEQYF
TGCGCCAGCAGCCCGGGACAGGGCTCTTTCCACGAGCAGTACTTC
>NA|TRBJ1-1|few|TRBV5-5
CASSSIGTNTEAFF
TGTGCCAGCAGCTCTATAGGAACGAACACTGAAGCTTTCTTT
>NA|TRBJ2-3|NA|TRBV12-3/TRBV12-4
CASSFSDRPADTQYF
TGTGCCAGCAGTTTTTCTGACCGCCCGGCAGATACGCAGTATTTT
>NA|TRBJ2-3|few|TRBV5-1
CASSLAEVRSTDTQYF
TGCGCCAGCAGCCTGGCGGAGGTTAGGAGCACAGATACGCAGTATTTT
>NA|TRBJ2-5|many|TRBV5-6
CASSFRQRQETQYF
TGTGCCAGCAGCTTTAGGCAGCGACAAGAGACCCAGTACTTC
>TRBD1|TRBJ2-1|NA|TRBV7-9
CASSTPDRERVNEQFF
TGTGCCAGCAGCACTCCGGACAGGGAGCGGGTCAATGAGCAGTTCTTC
>NA|TRBJ1-1|NA|TRBV15
CATSRGQEAFF
TGTGCCACCAGCAGAGGCCAGGAAGCTTTCTTT
>TRBD1|TRBJ2-5|few|TRBV12-3/TRBV12-4
CASSDRGWETQYF
TGTGCCAGCAGTGACAGGGGATGGGAGACCCAGTACTTC
>TRBD2|TRBJ2-3|NA|TRBV25-1
CASSVSGNSFDTQYF
TGTGCCAGCAGTGTCAGCGGGAATAGTTTTGATACGCAGTATTTT
>NA|TRBJ2-5|NA|TRBV20-1
CSARGGAGGETQYF
TGCAGTGCTAGGGGGGGGGCCGGGGGGGAGACCCAGTACTTC
>NA|TRBJ2-2|NA|TRBV12-3/TRBV12-4
CASSLMLAANTGELFF
TGTGCCAGCAGTTTAATGTTAGCGGCGAACACCGGGGAGCTGTTTTTT
>NA|TRBJ1-5|NA|TRBV2
CASSPVRSNQPQHF
TGTGCCAGCAGTCCGGTTCGTAGCAATCAGCCCCAGCATTTT
>TRBD1|TRBJ2-5|NA|TRBV7-9
CASRRDSEETQYF
TGTGCCAGCAGACGGGACAGCGAAGAGACCCAGTACTTC
>NA|TRBJ2-7|NA|TRBV7-3
CASSFNAGAGEQYF
TGTGCCAGCAGCTTCAACGCCGGTGCCGGGGAGCAGTACTTC
>NA|TRBJ1-3|NA|TRBV6-5
CASSSIQGNTIYF
TGTGCCAGCAGTTCCATACAGGGAAACACCATATATTTT
>NA|TRBJ2-2|NA|TRBV7-6
CASSLGQGKNTGELFF
TGTGCCAGCAGCTTAGGCCAGGGGAAGAACACCGGGGAGCTGTTTTTT
>NA|TRBJ1-6|NA|TRBV7-2
CASSLSRARYNSPLHF
TGTGCCAGCAGCTTAAGTCGGGCGAGGTACAATTCACCCCTCCACTTT
>TRBD2|TRBJ2-7|once|TRBV24-1
CATSDGTSNEQYF
TGTGCCACCAGTGATGGGACTAGCAACGAGCAGTACTTC
>NA|TRBJ2-2|NA|TRBV5-6
CASSSELAGGELFF
TGTGCCAGCAGTTCCGAATTGGCTGGCGGGGAGCTGTTTTTT
>NA|TRBJ1-4|NA|TRBV5-1
CASRVGTANEKLFF
TGCGCCAGCAGGGTCGGGACTGCAAATGAAAAACTGTTTTTT
>TRBD1|TRBJ1-2|NA|TRBV12-5
CASGLVPHNRDSVGYTF
TGTGCTAGTGGTTTGGTACCGCACAACCGGGACAGCGTTGGCTACACCTTC
>NA|TRBJ2-7|NA|TRBV6-5
CASYGVRLPYEQYF
TGTGCCAGCTATGGGGTGCGGTTACCCTACGAGCAGTACTTC
>NA|TRBJ1-3|NA|TRBV20-1
CSVVGQAPPNTIYF
TGCAGTGTAGTTGGGCAGGCGCCCCCCAACACCATATATTTT